The rows below give T cell receptor beta chains drawn from one sample of a study of blood T cell repertoires in COVID-19. Generated by immunoSEQ multiplex PCR, the TCRdb table keeps only in-frame clones and is missing some. The table shows over 200,000 clones, with under 90% occurring only once. Sequenced: PBMCs or T cells enriched from blood (not recorded which). The receptors stem from a woman aged 45-59 years with acute COVID-19. Each CDR3 is given with its conserved first and last residue. The D gene is left open where the match is weak. Rows give clone size only sometimes, using once, few, many, or a class for an expanded clone.

j_call v_call clone_size d_call cdr3_aa cdr3_nt
TRBJ2-5 TRBV9 many - CASSLYGGTETQYF TGTGCCAGCAGCCTATACGGAGGGACCGAGACCCAGTACTTC
TRBJ2-3 TRBV24-1 once - CATGVADTPSTDTQYF TGTGCCACCGGGGTAGCGGACACCCCTAGCACAGATACGCAGTATTTT
TRBJ2-6 TRBV13 few TRBD1 CASKDRASSGANVLTF TGTGCCAGCAAGGACAGGGCGAGCTCTGGGGCCAACGTCCTGACTTTC
TRBJ1-1 TRBV5-4 - TRBD1 CASSYGDRNTEAFF TGTGCCAGCAGCTACGGGGACAGGAACACTGAAGCTTTCTTT
TRBJ1-4 TRBV19 - TRBD1 CASSDRGNEKLFF TGTGCCAGTAGCGACAGGGGAAATGAAAAACTGTTTTTT
TRBJ1-5 TRBV30 - - CAWSTTGNQPQHF TGTGCCTGGAGTACTACTGGGAATCAGCCCCAGCATTTT
TRBJ1-2 TRBV5-6 many TRBD1 CASSLQGGNYGYTF TGTGCCAGCAGCTTACAGGGGGGGAACTATGGCTACACCTTC
TRBJ2-3 TRBV7-2 - - CASSLNGLGTTDTQYF TGTGCCAGCAGCTTAAATGGGTTGGGGACAACAGATACGCAGTATTTT
TRBJ2-2 TRBV15 - TRBD1 CATSSDRGLTGELFF TGTGCCACCAGTAGTGACAGGGGGCTTACCGGGGAGCTGTTTTTT
TRBJ1-6 TRBV7-2 once - CASSSRRTAYYSPLHF TGTGCCAGCAGCTCCAGGAGGACGGCCTATTATTCACCCCTCCACTTT
TRBJ2-7 TRBV27 few TRBD1 CASSSAGTGSYEQYF TGTGCCAGCTCTTCGGCGGGGACAGGATCGTACGAGCAGTACTTC
TRBJ2-3 TRBV11-3 - - CASSWRQLTDTQYF TGTGCCAGCAGCTGGAGACAGCTCACAGATACGCAGTATTTT
TRBJ2-5 TRBV18 - TRBD2 CASSPQAGGSQETQYF TGTGCCAGCTCACCACAGGCGGGAGGGAGTCAAGAGACCCAGTACTTC
TRBJ1-2 TRBV6-4 - - CASSDRESGYTF TGTGCCAGCAGTGACAGGGAGAGCGGCTACACCTTC
TRBJ2-1 TRBV20-1 - - CSARDLHEQFF TGCAGTGCTAGAGATCTTCATGAGCAGTTCTTC
TRBJ2-3 TRBV24-1 many - CATRDTQITDTQYF TGTGCCACTCGGGACACTCAAATCACAGATACGCAGTATTTT
TRBJ2-7 TRBV4-3 once TRBD2 CASSQEGQDGGSSYEQYF TGCGCCAGCAGCCAAGAGGGTCAAGACGGGGGGAGCTCCTACGAGCAGTACTTC
TRBJ1-4 TRBV7-2 - - CASSSTGRLFF TGTGCCAGCAGTTCCACAGGGAGACTGTTTTTT
TRBJ2-7 TRBV29-1 - - CSVEGQGREQYF TGCAGCGTTGAAGGTCAGGGCAGGGAGCAGTACTTC
TRBJ1-5 TRBV7-8 - - CASSSGLQGYDQPQHF TGTGCCAGCAGCTCCGGGCTTCAGGGGTACGATCAGCCCCAGCATTTT
TRBJ2-2 TRBV15 - TRBD2 CATSSRQTSGSHGELFF TGTGCCACCAGCAGTCGCCAGACTAGCGGGAGTCACGGGGAGCTGTTTTTT
TRBJ1-2 TRBV7-2 - - CASSLGFGGGYGYTF TGTGCCAGCAGCTTAGGGTTTGGGGGCGGCTATGGCTACACCTTC
TRBJ1-4 TRBV5-3 - TRBD1 CARVRGLWEKLFF TGTGCCAGAGTCAGGGGGCTTTGGGAAAAACTGTTTTTT
TRBJ2-1 TRBV28 - - CASSYGTDTNEQFF TGTGCCAGCAGTTATGGGACTGACACCAATGAGCAGTTCTTC
TRBJ2-5 TRBV7-2 once TRBD1 CASSLDGTGERSGTQYF TGTGCCAGCAGCTTAGATGGGACAGGGGAGAGGAGTGGGACCCAGTACTTC
TRBJ2-7 TRBV6-4 - - CASSDSPPSYEQYF TGTGCCAGCAGTGACTCTCCTCCCTCCTACGAGCAGTACTTC
TRBJ2-7 TRBV4-1 once - CASSRGASAYEQYF TGCGCCAGCAGCCGCGGGGCTAGCGCATACGAGCAGTACTTC
TRBJ2-1 TRBV25-1 - - CASSERQSSYNEQFF TGTGCCAGCAGTGAGAGACAGAGCTCCTACAATGAGCAGTTCTTC
TRBJ2-1 TRBV10-3 - - CAISGNEQGSYNEQFF TGTGCCATCAGTGGGAATGAACAGGGCTCCTACAATGAGCAGTTCTTC
TRBJ2-5 TRBV27 few TRBD2 CASSKLAGRETQYF TGTGCCAGCAGTAAACTAGCGGGGAGGGAGACCCAGTACTTC
TRBJ1-1 TRBV7-9 - - CASSFTGGSDTEAFF TGTGCCAGCAGCTTCACGGGAGGTTCGGACACTGAAGCTTTCTTT
TRBJ1-2 TRBV19 - - CASSARRVENYGYTF TGTGCCAGTAGTGCCCGCAGGGTCGAGAACTATGGCTACACCTTC
TRBJ2-1 TRBV7-3 - TRBD2 CASSLARTSLAGNEQFF TGTGCCAGCAGCTTAGCCCGGACTAGTTTGGCCGGGAATGAGCAGTTCTTC
TRBJ2-5 TRBV7-2 once TRBD2 CASSLVSGGAQETQYF TGTGCCAGCAGCTTAGTATCGGGGGGAGCGCAAGAGACCCAGTACTTC
TRBJ2-2 TRBV6-2/TRBV6-3 - TRBD1 CASSEQGVNTGELFF TGTGCCAGCAGCGAACAGGGGGTGAACACCGGGGAGCTGTTTTTT
TRBJ1-2 TRBV19 - TRBD1 CATTQGTGRSDYGYTF TGTGCCACCACACAGGGGACGGGCAGGTCGGACTATGGCTACACCTTC
TRBJ1-4 TRBV7-8 - TRBD1 CASSSQGADEKLFF TGTGCCAGCAGCTCACAGGGGGCGGATGAAAAACTGTTTTTT
TRBJ1-1 TRBV28 - - CASSRLVREDEAFF TGTGCCAGCAGCCGACTGGTTCGGGAGGATGAAGCTTTCTTT
TRBJ2-5 TRBV7-2 - TRBD2 CASSSRLAGETQYF TGTGCCAGCAGCTCCCGACTAGCCGGGGAGACCCAGTACTTC
TRBJ1-4 TRBV19 - - CASSRSRRNEKLFF TGTGCCAGTAGTAGGAGCAGGAGGAATGAAAAACTGTTTTTT
TRBJ2-7 TRBV6-5 - TRBD1 CASRDRGSVSYEQYF TGTGCCAGCCGAGACAGGGGCTCCGTCTCCTACGAGCAGTACTTC
TRBJ1-1 TRBV6-5 - TRBD1 CASSYRQGTAFF TGTGCCAGCAGTTACCGACAGGGGACGGCTTTCTTT